Listed below are T cell receptor beta chains from one sample, sequenced in a study of T cell changes during pregnancy in multiple sclerosis. Sequencing used immunoSEQ multiplex PCR; TCRdb keeps in-frame clones, though not all of them. The sample lists over 35,000 clones, about 92% seen once, with over 8% in the top ten. This material consisted of CD8+ T cells from peripheral blood mononuclear cells, taken in the first trimester of pregnancy. These receptors came from a female donor with multiple sclerosis, enrolled in a pregnancy study. Both conserved end residues are trimmed from each CDR3.

V: TRBV7-9
J: TRBJ1-2
CDR3: ASSDLSLGPNYGYT

V: TRBV19
J: TRBJ2-5
CDR3: ASSTPNRETQY

V: TRBV13
J: TRBJ2-7
CDR3: ASSSTDRGQSYEQY

V: TRBV29-1
J: TRBJ2-1
CDR3: SAPGTSGNNEQF

V: TRBV10-3
J: TRBJ2-7
CDR3: AISEREGGVLGSYEQY

V: TRBV20-1
J: TRBJ1-2
CDR3: KAQGGGYT

V: TRBV6-1
J: TRBJ2-1
CDR3: ASSSPSGRWNEQF

V: TRBV2
J: TRBJ1-1
CDR3: ASTAGSEAF

V: TRBV7-6
J: TRBJ1-1
CDR3: ASSSDRWSTEAF

V: TRBV4-2
J: TRBJ2-7
CDR3: ASSQRGDQTGTYEQY

V: TRBV10-1
J: TRBJ2-1
CDR3: ASSDPGTTRDEQF

V: TRBV9
J: NA
CDR3: ASSSRLGTGNEQY

V: TRBV19
J: TRBJ2-5
CDR3: ASSIGEDREFRETQY

V: TRBV27
J: TRBJ2-7
CDR3: ASSPGTGGYEQY

V: TRBV19
J: TRBJ1-6
CDR3: ASSSHLTKSGVNSPLH

V: TRBV6-4
J: TRBJ2-1
CDR3: ASSDSSGGNNEQF

V: TRBV4-3
J: TRBJ2-5
CDR3: ASSRSGGLETQY

V: TRBV11-1
J: TRBJ2-3
CDR3: ASSYVAGPSTDTQY

V: TRBV29-1
J: TRBJ2-1
CDR3: SGGAYTYNEQF

V: TRBV27
J: TRBJ2-7
CDR3: ASSLGSGGGLRSVY

V: TRBV4-3
J: TRBJ2-1
CDR3: ASSLATGIYNEQF

V: TRBV19
J: TRBJ1-4
CDR3: ASRGSGRKLF

V: TRBV4-3
J: TRBJ2-3
CDR3: ASSQVAGGGSDTQY

V: TRBV9
J: TRBJ1-1
CDR3: ASSPVGREGIFEAF

V: TRBV13
J: TRBJ1-2
CDR3: ASSLAGDRGYT

V: TRBV11-3
J: TRBJ1-1
CDR3: ASSSRDGENTEAF

V: TRBV10-2
J: TRBJ2-3
CDR3: ASIGTSGRKTDTQY

V: TRBV11-2
J: TRBJ1-6
CDR3: ASSFVAGNSPLH

V: TRBV27
J: TRBJ1-1
CDR3: ASSLGTGWPEAF

V: TRBV7-9
J: TRBJ2-1
CDR3: ASSPWGPAYNEQF

V: TRBV7-3
J: TRBJ2-7
CDR3: ASSPPGGYEQY

V: TRBV4-1
J: TRBJ1-1
CDR3: ASSQDRQGRTLNTEAF

V: TRBV2
J: TRBJ2-5
CDR3: ASWEGFTQETQY

V: TRBV4-3
J: TRBJ1-4
CDR3: ASSDGTPPTNEKLF

V: TRBV6-5
J: TRBJ2-7
CDR3: ASGQTYEQY

V: TRBV7-9
J: TRBJ2-1
CDR3: ASSLDAGVEQF

V: TRBV11-2
J: TRBJ2-7
CDR3: ASSLASGSFLYEQY

V: TRBV5-4
J: TRBJ2-6
CDR3: ASSLQQGPGANVLT

V: TRBV5-1
J: TRBJ2-5
CDR3: ASSPGGSGRDQETQY

V: TRBV4-2
J: TRBJ2-2
CDR3: ASSQERTSTGELF

V: TRBV7-9
J: TRBJ2-2
CDR3: ASSFDELAGRTGELF

V: TRBV11-1
J: TRBJ2-3
CDR3: ASSPRDRGFPDTQY

V: TRBV27
J: TRBJ2-7
CDR3: ASRGGQVNEQY

V: TRBV14
J: TRBJ2-7
CDR3: ASSQVFGIYEQY

V: TRBV15
J: TRBJ1-1
CDR3: ATSSPTAPTGRGTEAF

V: TRBV5-1
J: TRBJ2-7
CDR3: ASRGVILYEQY

V: TRBV2
J: TRBJ1-4
CDR3: ASLTGARREKLF

V: TRBV6-5
J: TRBJ2-2
CDR3: ASSYSAGVYTGELF

V: TRBV7-9
J: TRBJ2-3
CDR3: ASSSSTGSADTQY

V: TRBV7-9
J: TRBJ2-2
CDR3: ASSLLPGVTGELF

V: TRBV9
J: TRBJ2-5
CDR3: ASSPPSGGLKGETQY

V: TRBV5-6
J: TRBJ1-4
CDR3: ASSWSSGFNYEKLF

V: TRBV19
J: TRBJ1-5
CDR3: ASGTTNSNQPQH

V: TRBV30
J: TRBJ1-1
CDR3: AWRPNGGGTEAF

V: TRBV15
J: TRBJ2-3
CDR3: ATSSGQGGSTDTQY

V: TRBV30
J: TRBJ2-1
CDR3: AWSSTSEQF